This T cell receptor (beta chain) appears in the sequencing data of a study of blood T cells in healthy people across ages. The CDR3 sequence is 15 residues long. V was trimmed by 2 bases and J by 8 bases, leaving 15 bases between them. A sample-barcoded 5' primer and a J-beta primer mix were used in a second PCR of roughly 6 to 11 cycles. Per-sample output comprised a minimum of 2.5 million paired-end reads containing CDR3. TCRdb passed the 5' RACE reads through MiXCR, listing each CDR3 protein once. The sample lists over 1,200,000 distinct CDR3 sequences, approximately 60% seen once, with 6.7% in the top ten.

The receptor's source is a young man in good health. The chain carries TRBV12-3 or TRBV12-4 and TRBJ1-4, with TRBD1 as a possible D gene (6 bases). What was sequenced was blood. The CDR3 loop is CASSLFSARGEKLFF. The CDR3 nucleotides read TGTGCCAGCAGTTTATTTTCTGCCAGGGGAGAAAAACTGTTTTTT.